Listed here are 27 T cell receptor beta chains from one sample, sequenced in a study of T cell repertoires in cytomegalovirus infection. TCRdb re-derived calls from the reads in MiXCR, one entry per CDR3 protein. The table includes roughly 640,000 distinct CDR3 sequences, 20% to 25% detected once. The material sequenced was CD8+ T cells from PBMCs. All receptors derive from a human donor in good health (CMV status not recorded). Some clones in this sample may be carry-over from other donors' samples.

V usage is TRBV7-9 and J usage is TRBJ1-2; TRBD1 matches 12 bases. This CDR3 has 16 amino acids. Trimming took 5 bases from V and 8 from J; bases not matched to a gene: 12. CDR1 and CDR2 (germline): SEHNR, FQNEAQ (reference sequence). CDR3 DNA sequence: TGTGCCAGCAGCCGAAGTGGGGACAGGGGGCAAGGGGGCTACACCTTC. Protein: CASSRSGDRGQGGYTF.

The table lists this clonotype with many counts. V usage is TRBV2 and J usage is TRBJ2-7; possible D gene TRBD1, 6 bases. Looked up from germline, CDR1 is SNHLY and CDR2 is FYNNEI. This CDR3 region has 15 residues. V was cut by 8 bases and J by 5 bases, with 22 bases left in between. The CDR3 is CASFGSTGNENEQYF. The CDR3 coding sequence is TGTGCCAGCTTCGGAAGCACAGGGAACGAAAACGAGCAGTACTTC.

This clonotype showed up many times. The genes are TRBV5-4 and TRBJ2-7, with 9 bases aligning to TRBD2. The CDR3 covers 17 residues. Per the germline V gene, CDR1 is SGHNT and CDR2 is YYREEE (reference sequence). V was pared by 4 bases and J by 2 bases, with 13 bases of the junction left unmatched. CDR3 in amino acids: CASSGGMNERGAYEQYF. In DNA form, the CDR3 reads TGTGCCAGCAGCGGGGGGATGAACGAGCGGGGGGCCTACGAGCAGTACTTC.

This clonotype showed up many times. This sequence joins TRBV7-9 and TRBJ1-1; TRBD1 is a possible D gene (6 bases). Trimming removed 5 bases from V and 0 bases from J, with 10 bases in between. CDR3 length: 14 residues. CDR1 is SEHNR and CDR2 is FQNEAQ in the germline V gene (reference sequence). For the CDR3, the DNA is TGTGCCAGCAGCACCGGGACAATGAACACTGAAGCTTTCTTT. It is translated as CASSTGTMNTEAFF.

In this sample, this clonotype turned up a few times. The rearrangement joins TRBV6-5 to TRBJ2-3; TRBD2 matches at 9 bases. The CDR3 is 18 residues long. Trimming removed 1 base from V and 2 bases from J; junction bases left unmatched: 10. CDR1 is MNHEY and CDR2 is SVGAGI in the germline V gene. The CDR3: CASSYWRGQRGDTDTQYF. DNA of the CDR3: TGTGCCAGCAGTTACTGGAGGGGGCAGCGGGGGGACACAGATACGCAGTATTTT.

The rearrangement links TRBV10-3 to TRBJ2-5, with 9 bases fitting TRBD2. Trimming removed 3 bases from V and 1 base from J; junction bases left unmatched: 6. Germline V CDR1 and CDR2: ENHRY, SYGVKD. The CDR3 consists of 16 residues. The CDR3, as DNA: TGTGCCATCAGTGATGGAGCGGGGGGCCTCCAAGAGACCCAGTACTTC. It is translated as CAISDGAGGLQETQYF.

This clonotype was counted many times. This chain joins TRBV7-9 and TRBJ2-5, with 8 bases aligning to TRBD1. The length of the CDR3 is 18 residues. V lost 2 bases, J lost 1 base, and 12 bases stayed unmatched. Germline V gives CDR1 SEHNR, CDR2 FQNEAQ (reference sequence). CDR3 sequence (DNA): TGTGCCAGCAGCTTAACAAAACCGGGACAGGAGCTCCAAGAGACCCAGTACTTC. As protein: CASSLTKPGQELQETQYF.

This clonotype was counted ten times or more. The rearrangement uses TRBV7-2 and TRBJ2-1; D is ambiguous. The germline V gene encodes CDR1 SGHTA and CDR2 FQGNSA. CDR3 length: 14 residues. The ends were cut back, 2 bases at V and 4 bases at J, with 9 bases in the middle. The CDR3 region has the DNA TGTGCCAGCAGCTTAAGCGACCTTTACAATGAGCAGTTCTTC. Translation: CASSLSDLYNEQFF.

The chain is built from TRBV6-2 or TRBV6-3 and TRBJ2-5, with 12 positions matching TRBD2. The CDR3 sequence is 15 residues long. The ends lost 2 bases at V and 4 bases at J; junction bases unmatched: 2. Germline CDR1 reads MNHEY; CDR2 reads SVGEGT. The CDR3 DNA reads as TGTGCCAGCAGTTACCTAGCGGGGGGGGGAGAGACCCAGTACTTC. This translates into CASSYLAGGGETQYF.

In this sample, this clonotype turned up many times. V usage is TRBV7-2 and J usage is TRBJ1-5; D gene uncertain. CDR1 and CDR2 from the germline V gene are SGHTA and FQGNSA. The ends were cut back, 1 base at V and 4 bases at J, with 11 bases in the middle. The CDR3 extends over 15 amino acids. The CDR3 nucleotides read TGTGCCAGCAGCTTAGGGACCTCCGGAAATCAGCCCCAGCATTTT. It codes for CASSLGTSGNQPQHF.

This clonotype has at least ten counts. The chain couples TRBV4-1 to TRBJ1-5; tentative D call: TRBD1 (6 bases). The germline V and J ends were trimmed by 0 bases and 6 bases, with 15 bases remaining between them. The germline gives CDR1 MGHRA, CDR2 YSYEKL. The CDR3 is 16 amino acids. The CDR3 DNA sequence: TGCGCCAGCAGCCAAGATTCAGGGGTAGGTCGTCAGCCCCAGCATTTT. As protein: CASSQDSGVGRQPQHF.

A word on this clonotype: One base away lies a much larger clone, so this may be a sequencing read error. The gene calls are TRBV29-1 and TRBJ2-6; D uncertain. The CDR3 runs 13 residues. Per the germline V gene, CDR1 is SQVTM and CDR2 is ANQGSEA. Trimming cost V 5 bases and J 0 bases, with 5 bases left between them. CDR3 loop: CSVQDSGANVLTF. CDR3 DNA: TGCAGCGTTCAGGACTCTGGGGCCAACGTCCTGACTTTC.

There are many counts of this clonotype. The chain combines TRBV20-1 with TRBJ2-7; D gene unclear. Trimming stripped 1 base from V and 4 bases from J, with 17 bases between. Germline lookup yields CDR1 DFQATT and CDR2 SNEGSKA (reference sequence). This CDR3 is built from 15 residues. The CDR3 region is CSARVRRDAPYEQYV. For the CDR3, the DNA is TGCAGTGCTAGAGTTCGAAGAGATGCCCCTTACGAGCAGTACGTC.

This clonotype was found a few times. The chain joins TRBV14 to TRBJ2-6; a possible D gene is TRBD2 (5 bases). Between the trimmed V and J ends, which lost 1 base and 4 bases, there was a span of 11 bases. This CDR3 spans 16 amino acids. Germline V lookup: CDR1 SGHDN, CDR2 FVKESK. Here the CDR3 reads CASSQGRGPGANVLTF. CDR3 coding DNA: TGTGCCAGCAGCCAAGGAAGAGGGCCCGGGGCCAACGTCCTGACTTTC. The full variable domain, in which reference TRBV14 and TRBJ2-6 provide the parts outside the CDR3, is EAGVTQFPSHSVIEKGQTVTLRCDPISGHDNLYWYRRVMGKEIKFLLHFVKESKQDESGMPNNRFLAERTGGTYSTLKVQPAELEDSGVYFCASSQGRGPGANVLTFGAGSRLTVL.

The V call is TRBV5-6, the J call TRBJ1-1, with TRBD1 identical over 9 bases. The germline V gene encodes CDR1 SGHDT and CDR2 YYEEEE. There are 14 residues in the CDR3. The ends lost 3 bases at V and 7 bases at J; junction bases unmatched: 7. The CDR3 reads CASSYGQGRVEAFF. CDR3 bases: TGTGCCAGCAGCTATGGACAGGGGCGGGTTGAAGCTTTCTTT. The full variable domain, its missing parts supplied by reference TRBV5-6 and TRBJ1-1, is DAGVTQSPTHLIKTRGQQVTLRCSPKSGHDTVSWYQQALGQGPQFIFQYYEEEERQRGNFPDRFSGHQFPNYSSELNVNALLLGDSALYLCASSYGQGRVEAFFGQGTRLTVV.

This clonotype was seen at least ten times. The V call is TRBV7-6, the J call TRBJ1-1; D is unresolved. CDR1 and CDR2 from the germline V gene are SGHVS and FNYEAQ. The CDR3 runs 13 residues. V was cut by 3 bases and J by 0 bases, with 5 bases left in between. Written as DNA, the CDR3 is TGTGCCAGCAGCTTTAACATGAACACTGAAGCTTTCTTT. This sequence encodes CASSFNMNTEAFF.

This clonotype was seen repeatedly, ten times or more. The genes are TRBV7-9 and TRBJ1-6, with D tentatively TRBD1 (5 bases). The CDR3 runs 14 residues. With 10 bases removed from V and 6 bases from J, the gap between germline ends came to 16 bases. The germline gives CDR1 SEHNR, CDR2 FQNEAQ (reference sequence). The chain's CDR3 is CATRGTVGNSPLHF. CDR3 DNA: TGTGCCACCCGAGGGACCGTGGGTAATTCACCCCTCCACTTT.

This clonotype was counted a single time. This chain joins TRBV6-6 and TRBJ1-2; a possible D gene is TRBD1 (5 bases). Trimming shortened V by 10 bases and J by 0 bases, and 21 bases separated the two germline ends. The CDR3 is 16 residues long. CDR1 and CDR2 from the germline V gene are MNHNY and SVGAGI (reference sequence). The CDR3 loop reads CANLPRSRTTNYGYTF. The CDR3 region has the DNA TGTGCCAATCTTCCCCGGTCCAGGACAACTAACTATGGCTACACCTTC.

This chain joins TRBV10-3 and TRBJ1-4; D is uncertain. V lost 3 bases, J lost 2 bases, and 4 bases lay in between. In germline, CDR1 is ENHRY, CDR2 SYGVKD. The CDR3 sequence is 13 residues long. CDR3 nucleotides: TGTGCCATCAGTGAAGAGACTAATGAAAAACTGTTTTTT. Amino acids: CAISEETNEKLFF.

This clonotype was seen a few times. The rearrangement uses TRBV20-1 and TRBJ2-1; TRBD2 agrees at 9 bases. CDR1 is DFQATT, CDR2 SNEGSKA, per germline (reference sequence). V was pared by 5 bases and J by 3 bases, with 8 bases of the junction left unmatched. The CDR3 runs 15 residues. CDR3 amino acids: CSAFPRGGRYNEQFF. The DNA for the CDR3 is TGCAGTGCTTTCCCGCGGGGGGGACGCTACAATGAGCAGTTCTTC.

The chain links TRBV6-5 to TRBJ1-1; D remains ambiguous. The CDR3 is made up of 15 amino acids. Trimming left V 1 base short and J 4 bases short, with 13 bases between. In germline, CDR1 is MNHEY, CDR2 SVGAGI. The CDR3 DNA reads TGTGCCAGCAGTTACTATGGGGTCCCCAGCACTGAAGCTTTCTTT. It translates to CASSYYGVPSTEAFF.

The genes are TRBV20-1 and TRBJ1-5, with D unresolved. Germline CDR1 reads DFQATT; CDR2 reads SNEGSKA (reference sequence). The CDR3 sequence is 15 residues long. The ends were cut back, 3 bases at V and 0 bases at J, with 12 bases in the middle. CDR3 sequence: CSARTRNHSNQPQHF. The CDR3 DNA follows: TGCAGTGCTAGGACGAGGAATCATAGCAATCAGCCCCAGCATTTT.

The CDR3: CASSPTRAGGNTIYF. CDR3 DNA: TGTGCCAGCAGCCCTACCAGGGCGGGCGGAAACACCATATATTTT. V usage is TRBV6-6 and J usage is TRBJ1-3, with a tentative D call TRBD1 (5 bases). The ends were cut back, 6 bases at V and 4 bases at J, with 16 bases in the middle. The CDR3 is made up of 15 amino acids. The germline gives CDR1 MNHNY, CDR2 SVGAGI (reference sequence).

In its sample, this clonotype was seen a few times. The chain recombines TRBV6-5 with TRBJ2-2, with 9 bases lining up with TRBD2. The germline V gene has CDR1 MNHEY and CDR2 SVGAGI. With V trimmed by 3 bases and J by 2 bases, 7 bases remained unmatched. The CDR3 runs 17 residues. The CDR3 reads CASSYVKRGENTGELFF. As DNA, the CDR3 is TGTGCCAGCAGTTATGTCAAGCGGGGGGAAAACACCGGGGAGCTGTTTTTT.

In its sample, this clonotype was seen many times. V is TRBV12-5 and J is TRBJ2-7; 7 nucleotides line up with TRBD1. After removal of 5 bases from V and 3 bases from J, the junction contained 7 bases not matched to a gene. Germline lookup yields CDR1 LGHNT and CDR2 FRNRAP. The CDR3 consists of 14 residues. Here the CDR3 reads CASGPWDSLYEQYF. DNA of the CDR3: TGTGCTAGTGGTCCGTGGGACAGCCTCTACGAGCAGTACTTC.

The genes are TRBV12-5 and TRBJ2-7; D is possibly TRBD2 (5 bases). The V gene's germline CDR1 is LGHNT and CDR2 FRNRAP. V was pared by 6 bases and J by 0 bases, with 9 bases between. The CDR3 sequence is 13 residues long. CDR3: CASGRAGSYEQYF. CDR3 in DNA: TGTGCTAGTGGGCGGGCAGGCTCCTACGAGCAGTACTTC.

This clonotype was found many times. V is TRBV7-6 and J is TRBJ2-3; no reliable D call. This CDR3 comprises 14 residues. CDR1 and CDR2 (germline): SGHVS, FNYEAQ. Trimming cost V 5 bases and J 1 base, with 10 bases left between them. The CDR3 nucleotides are TGTGCCAGCAGCCACCGATTAGGCACAGATACGCAGTATTTT. It is translated as CASSHRLGTDTQYF.